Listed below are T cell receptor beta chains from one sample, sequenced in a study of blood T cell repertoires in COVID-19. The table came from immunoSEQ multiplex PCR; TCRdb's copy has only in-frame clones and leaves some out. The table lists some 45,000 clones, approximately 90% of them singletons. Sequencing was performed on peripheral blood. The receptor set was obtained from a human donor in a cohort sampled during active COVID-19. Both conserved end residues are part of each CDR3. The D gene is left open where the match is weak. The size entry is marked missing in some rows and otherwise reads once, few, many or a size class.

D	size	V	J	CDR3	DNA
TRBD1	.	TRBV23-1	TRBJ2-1	CASIQGAGNEQFF	TGCGCCAGCATACAGGGGGCGGGTAATGAGCAGTTCTTC
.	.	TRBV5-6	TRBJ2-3	CASSLWSDTQYF	TGTGCCAGCAGCTTGTGGAGCGATACGCAGTATTTT
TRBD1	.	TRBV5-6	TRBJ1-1	CASSSGTGASGAFF	TGTGCCAGCAGTAGTGGGACAGGCGCGAGTGGAGCTTTCTTT
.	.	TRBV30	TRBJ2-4	CAWSVWEAKNIQYF	TGTGCCTGGAGTGTATGGGAGGCCAAAAACATTCAGTACTTC
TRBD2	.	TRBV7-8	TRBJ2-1	CASSTSVNEQFF	TGTGCCAGCAGTACTAGCGTTAATGAGCAGTTCTTC
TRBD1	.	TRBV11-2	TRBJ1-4	CASSLGQVIKGEKLFF	TGTGCCAGCAGCTTGGGACAGGTTATAAAGGGCGAAAAACTGTTTTTT
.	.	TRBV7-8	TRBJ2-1	CASSLVVGGGFEQFF	TGTGCCAGCAGCTTAGTGGTCGGGGGTGGGTTTGAGCAGTTCTTC
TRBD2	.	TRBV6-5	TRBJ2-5	CASSRGVGETQYF	TGTGCCAGCAGTCGGGGGGTCGGGGAGACCCAGTACTTC
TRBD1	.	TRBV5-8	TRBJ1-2	CASSMIRQGRGGYTF	TGTGCCAGCAGCATGATAAGACAGGGAAGAGGGGGCTACACCTTC
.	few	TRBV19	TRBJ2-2	CASKQGPSTGELFF	TGTGCCAGTAAGCAGGGGCCTTCGACGGGGGAGCTGTTTTTT
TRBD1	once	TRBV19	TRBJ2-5	CASASSDRAQETQYF	TGTGCCAGTGCGTCAAGTGACAGGGCCCAAGAGACCCAGTACTTC
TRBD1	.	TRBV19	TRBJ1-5	CASIGTGTNSNQPQHF	TGTGCCAGTATCGGGACAGGGACTAATAGCAATCAGCCCCAGCATTTT
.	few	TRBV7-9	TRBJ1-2	CASSYGRPQGLYGYTF	TGTGCCAGCAGCTATGGTAGACCGCAGGGATTGTACGGCTACACCTTC
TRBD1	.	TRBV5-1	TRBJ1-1	CASSDQGQGISEAFF	TGCGCCAGCAGCGATCAGGGACAGGGAATATCTGAAGCTTTCTTT
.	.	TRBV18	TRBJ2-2	CASSPAGNTGELFF	TGTGCCAGCTCACCAGCGGGGAACACCGGGGAGCTGTTTTTT
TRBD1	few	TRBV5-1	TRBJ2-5	CASSSQPGQGTEGETQYF	TGCGCCAGCAGCTCTCAGCCGGGACAGGGAACAGAGGGGGAGACCCAGTACTTC
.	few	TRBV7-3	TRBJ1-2	CASRPVHYGYTF	TGTGCCAGCAGACCAGTTCACTATGGCTACACCTTC
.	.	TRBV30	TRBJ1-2	CAWSGAGANYGYTF	TGTGCCTGGAGTGGCGCAGGGGCTAACTATGGCTACACCTTC
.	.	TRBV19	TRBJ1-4	CASSTDTQGGKLFF	TGTGCCAGTAGTACGGACACCCAAGGGGGAAAACTGTTTTTT
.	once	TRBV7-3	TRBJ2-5	CASSLLGGPQETQYF	TGTGCCAGCAGCTTATTGGGGGGGCCGCAAGAGACCCAGTACTTC
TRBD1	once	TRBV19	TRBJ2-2	CASRRQGARTGELFF	TGTGCCAGTAGGCGACAGGGGGCGCGGACCGGGGAGCTGTTTTTT
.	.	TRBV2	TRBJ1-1	CASRPRGGRGTTEAFF	TGTGCCAGCAGACCAAGGGGGGGCAGGGGAACCACTGAAGCTTTCTTT
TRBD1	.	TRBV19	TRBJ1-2	CASSWTGVGYTF	TGTGCCAGTAGCTGGACAGGGGTCGGCTACACCTTC
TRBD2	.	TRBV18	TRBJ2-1	CASSPWEGSSYNEQFF	TGTGCCAGCTCACCATGGGAGGGGAGCTCCTACAATGAGCAGTTCTTC
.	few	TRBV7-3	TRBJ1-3	CASSSGNTIYF	TGTGCCAGCAGCTCGGGAAACACCATATATTTT
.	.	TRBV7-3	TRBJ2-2	CASSSTATGELFF	TGTGCCAGCAGCTCGACAGCCACCGGGGAGCTGTTTTTT
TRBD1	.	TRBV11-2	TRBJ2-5	CASSRGRDRVLVETQYF	TGTGCCAGCAGCCGGGGCCGGGACAGGGTTCTCGTAGAGACCCAGTACTTC
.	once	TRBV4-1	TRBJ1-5	CASSPFGGVASNQPQHF	TGCGCCAGCAGCCCTTTCGGGGGGGTCGCGAGCAATCAGCCCCAGCATTTT
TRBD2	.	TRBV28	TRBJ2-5	CASSFSAGEVRETQYF	TGTGCCAGCAGTTTCTCAGCGGGGGAAGTACGCGAGACCCAGTACTTC
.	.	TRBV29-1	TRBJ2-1	CSVDFLNEQFF	TGCAGCGTTGATTTTCTCAATGAGCAGTTCTTC
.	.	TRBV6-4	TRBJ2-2	CASRRYWWEVGELFF	TGTGCCAGCAGGAGGTATTGGTGGGAGGTCGGGGAGCTGTTTTTT
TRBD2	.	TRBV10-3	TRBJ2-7	CAISESRRGTREQYF	TGTGCCATCAGTGAGTCCCGGCGGGGGACGCGGGAGCAGTACTTC
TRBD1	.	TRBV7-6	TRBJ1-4	CASSATRGKEARKKLFF	TGTGCCAGCAGCGCAACCAGGGGGAAAGAGGCTCGAAAAAAACTGTTTTTT
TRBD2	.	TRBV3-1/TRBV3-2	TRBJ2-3	CASSQASSGGGTQYF	TGTGCCAGCAGCCAAGCTAGTAGCGGGGGAGGCACGCAGTATTTT
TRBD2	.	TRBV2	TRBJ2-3	CASRPTSGGATDTQYF	TGTGCCAGCAGGCCAACTAGCGGGGGGGCCACAGATACGCAGTATTTT
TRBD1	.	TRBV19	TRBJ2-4	CASGEGGGLAKNIQYF	TGTGCCAGTGGGGAAGGGGGCGGTCTAGCCAAAAACATTCAGTACTTC
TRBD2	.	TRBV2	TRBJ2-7	CASSSTSGGTYEQYF	TGTGCCAGCAGTTCGACTAGCGGGGGCACCTACGAGCAGTACTTC
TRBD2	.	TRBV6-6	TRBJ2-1	CASTVAGSYNEQFF	TGTGCCAGCACCGTAGCGGGGTCGTACAATGAGCAGTTCTTC
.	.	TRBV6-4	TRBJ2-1	CASSVDSTSYNEQFF	TGTGCCAGCAGCGTGGACTCTACCTCCTACAATGAGCAGTTCTTC
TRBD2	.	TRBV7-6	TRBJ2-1	CASSFGGGAMNEQFF	TGTGCCAGCAGCTTCGGCGGGGGGGCCATGAATGAGCAGTTCTTC
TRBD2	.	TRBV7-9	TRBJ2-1	CASSLGVTGTSDNEQFF	TGTGCCAGCAGCTTAGGGGTCACCGGGACTAGCGACAATGAGCAGTTCTTC
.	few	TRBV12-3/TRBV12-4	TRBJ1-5	CASNSDGGPQHF	TGTGCCAGCAACTCGGACGGGGGGCCCCAGCATTTT
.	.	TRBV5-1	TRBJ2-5	CASSLGLRGRETQYF	TGCGCCAGCAGCTTGGGACTCAGGGGTAGGGAGACCCAGTACTTC
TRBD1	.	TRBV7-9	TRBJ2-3	CASSLDTGAFPDTQYF	TGTGCCAGCAGCTTAGACACAGGGGCATTTCCGGATACGCAGTATTTT
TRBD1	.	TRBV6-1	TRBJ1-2	CASREGTATNYGYTF	TGTGCCAGCAGGGAAGGGACAGCCACTAACTATGGCTACACCTTC
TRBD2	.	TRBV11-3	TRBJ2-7	CASSPGLAGGDYEQYF	TGTGCCAGCAGCCCAGGACTAGCGGGGGGGGACTACGAGCAGTACTTC
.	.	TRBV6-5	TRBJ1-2	CASTWAREGYTF	TGTGCCAGCACCTGGGCCCGGGAGGGCTACACCTTC
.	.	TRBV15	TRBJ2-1	CATKSRGAPYNEQFF	TGTGCCACCAAAAGCAGGGGCGCCCCCTACAATGAGCAGTTCTTC